This T cell receptor beta chain was found in a study of shared clonotypes between healthy human individuals. Across the study: Three CD4 naive, three CD4 memory, two CD8 naive and one CD8 memory plate were used per donor.

Study-level points and caveats: Genetic and exposure-history diversity was limited by the small donor number. Rarefaction demonstrated incomplete sorted-subset sequencing despite large depth.

The assay was run at deep level. Sequencing was performed with immunoSEQ multiplex PCR; in TCRdb, only in-frame clones are kept and a portion is missing. This sample has 950,000 to 1,100,000 clones, with about 75% found just once. Germline CDR1 SGHRS, CDR2 YFSETQ. V was pared by 8 bases and J by 4 bases, with 16 bases between. The CDR3 consists of 13 residues. This clone was counted a single time. Its matching antigen is unknown. Sequencing used memory CD4+ T cells sorted from blood. This sample's subset: CD45RA-negative fraction. The sequence came from a man younger than 30 in good health. This chain connects TRBV5-1 to TRBJ2-7, with TRBD1 as a possible D gene (6 bases). The CDR3 here is CARIQGIRYEQYF. Written as DNA, the CDR3 is TGCGCCAGGATCCAGGGGATAAGGTACGAGCAGTACTTC.